The 12 T cell receptor beta chains reported below all come from one sample, sequenced in a study of blood T cell repertoires in COVID-19. The table came from immunoSEQ multiplex PCR; TCRdb's copy has only in-frame clones and leaves some out. The table lists 55,000 to 65,000 clones, around 92% of them singletons. Source material: peripheral blood. All receptors come from a human donor in a cohort sampled during active COVID-19.

This clone was counted once. The chain joins TRBV5-1 to TRBJ1-4, with 8 nucleotides matching TRBD1. Unmatched junction bases numbered 7, after V lost 0 bases and J lost 0 bases. CDR1 and CDR2 from the germline V gene are SGHRS and YFSETQ. The CDR3 is made up of 18 amino acids. CDR3 bases: TGCGCCAGCAGCTTGGGGACAGGGAGGGATTCAACTAATGAAAAACTGTTTTTT. It translates to CASSLGTGRDSTNEKLFF.

The J gene is TRBJ2-6, the V gene TRBV20-1; 10 nucleotides match TRBD2. V lost 3 bases, J lost 3 bases, and 5 bases stayed unmatched. This CDR3 region has 16 residues. Germline V gives CDR1 DFQATT, CDR2 SNEGSKA (reference sequence). The CDR3 coding sequence is TGCAGTGCTAGTTTAGCGGGGGGCGGTGGGGCCAACGTCCTGACTTTC. Translating gives CSASLAGGGGANVLTF.

The chain has TRBV19 and TRBJ1-1; the match to TRBD1 covers 10 bases. Per the germline V gene, CDR1 is LNHDA and CDR2 is SQIVND (reference sequence). Trimming took 5 bases from V and 5 from J; bases not matched to a gene: 5. This CDR3 contains 14 residues. Here the CDR3 DNA reads TGTGCCAGTAGTCGGACAGGGGGAAGGACTGAAGCTTTCTTT. It encodes CASSRTGGRTEAFF.

V usage is TRBV7-2 and J usage is TRBJ1-2; 7 nucleotides align to TRBD1. The CDR3 contains 15 residues. Germline assignment: CDR1 SGHTA and CDR2 FQGNSA. V was clipped by 5 bases and J by 4 bases; unmatched bases: 10. CDR3 sequence reads: CASSPQGETGYGYTF. CDR3 sequence (DNA): TGTGCCAGCAGCCCTCAGGGGGAGACAGGCTATGGCTACACCTTC.

V usage is TRBV5-1 and J usage is TRBJ2-3, with 12 bases aligning to TRBD2. Per the germline V gene, CDR1 is SGHRS and CDR2 is YFSETQ. V lost 0 bases to trimming and J lost 2 bases; unmatched junction nucleotides: 1. CDR3 length equals 16 residues. The CDR3 spells CASSLGLAGATDTQYF. As DNA, the CDR3 is TGCGCCAGCAGCTTGGGACTAGCGGGAGCCACAGATACGCAGTATTTT.

This clone was recorded once. The J gene is TRBJ1-1, the V gene TRBV25-1; possibly TRBD1 for D (5 bases). Trimming stripped 2 bases from V and 4 bases from J, with 14 bases between. The CDR3 length is 15 residues. Germline V gene sequence: CDR1 MGHDK, CDR2 SYGVNS. As DNA, the CDR3 is TGTGCCAGCAGTGAAGTGGGGCTAGGGCGCACTGAAGCTTTCTTT. Translating it yields CASSEVGLGRTEAFF.

The genes are TRBV30 and TRBJ2-7, with D perhaps matching TRBD2 (5 bases). The CDR3 totals 12 residues. V gave up 4 bases and J gave up 3 bases, with 10 bases separating them. Germline values: CDR1 GTSNPN, CDR2 SVGIG (reference sequence). The DNA of the CDR3 is TGTGCCTGGACGCGGGTAGGCTACGAGCAGTACTTC. Its translation: CAWTRVGYEQYF.

This clone was observed a single time. CDR3 coding DNA: TGTGCCAGCAGCTTGGGGGGGCGAGATACGCAGTATTTT. Its protein product is CASSLGGRDTQYF. This sequence joins TRBV5-4 and TRBJ2-3; D may be TRBD1 (6 bases). Germline lookup yields CDR1 SGHNT and CDR2 YYREEE (reference sequence). The germline V and J ends were trimmed by 0 bases and 5 bases, with 7 bases remaining between them. The CDR3 runs to 13 residues.

The chain couples TRBV5-1 to TRBJ1-3; D is unclear. CDR1 SGHRS and CDR2 YFSETQ come from the germline V gene. There are 16 residues in the CDR3. Trimming removed 0 bases at V and 4 bases at J, with 14 bases between. CDR3 amino acids: CASSLGSGSYGNTIYF. In DNA, the CDR3 is TGCGCCAGCAGCTTGGGTAGCGGTTCATACGGAAACACCATATATTTT. Based on the CDR3 plus reference TRBV5-1 and TRBJ1-3, the full variable domain is KAGVTQTPRYLIKTRGQQVTLSCSPISGHRSVSWYQQTPGQGLQFLFEYFSETQRNKGNFPGRFSGRQFSNSRSEMNVSTLELGDSALYLCASSLGSGSYGNTIYFGEGSWLTVV.

The V gene is TRBV2, the J gene TRBJ2-3; 10 bases fit TRBD2. This CDR3 spans 16 amino acids. With V trimmed by 6 bases and J by 2 bases, 8 bases remained unmatched. Germline CDR1 SNHLY, CDR2 FYNNEI. CDR3 sequence reads: CASRRTSGASTDTQYF. In nucleotides, the CDR3 is TGTGCCAGCAGGCGAACTAGCGGGGCTTCCACAGATACGCAGTATTTT.

The chain recombines TRBV5-1 with TRBJ2-3; 8 bases are shared with TRBD2. Per the germline V gene, CDR1 is SGHRS and CDR2 is YFSETQ. With V trimmed by 4 bases and J by 3 bases, 22 bases remained unmatched. The CDR3 sequence is 20 residues long. Written as DNA, the CDR3 is TGCGCCAGCAGCCGGCCCCGCGAAGGCCGGGGGGGGATGAGGACAGATACGCAGTATTTT. Translation: CASSRPREGRGGMRTDTQYF.

The chain uses TRBV6-5 and TRBJ1-1; maybe TRBD1 (6 bases). Germline CDR1 and CDR2: MNHEY and SVGAGI. The CDR3 covers 14 residues. V lost 7 bases to trimming and J lost 0 bases, with 12 bases between them. The CDR3 loop is CASKDDRMNTEAFF. In DNA form, the CDR3 reads TGTGCCAGCAAAGATGACAGGATGAACACTGAAGCTTTCTTT.